Below, 26 T cell receptor beta chains from the same sample are listed, as sequenced in a study of cytomegalovirus exposure and HLA in healthy donors. It was with 60 Vbeta and 13 Jbeta primers that the PCR ran. Profiling relied on immunoSEQ multiplex PCR, and the TCRdb table lists in-frame clones only, not all of them. The table lists some 150,000 clones, 75% to 80% of them singletons. Sample: PBMCs. These receptors all come from a male donor in good health and CMV-seronegative.

This clone was seen more than once but under ten times. This sequence joins TRBV27 and TRBJ2-7; 8 bases are shared with TRBD1. V shed 8 bases and J 4 bases; nucleotides not matched to a gene: 1. Germline assignment: CDR1 MNHEY and CDR2 SMNVEV (reference sequence). The CDR3 is made up of 11 amino acids. CDR3 in amino acids: CASGQGYEQYF. The CDR3 DNA reads TGTGCCAGCGGACAGGGATACGAGCAGTACTTC.

This clone was picked up a small number of times. The V gene is TRBV6-5, the J gene TRBJ2-7, with 10 bases that match TRBD1. Trimming removed 4 bases from V and 3 bases from J; junction bases left unmatched: 9. The CDR3 spans 16 residues. CDR1 is MNHEY and CDR2 is SVGAGI in the germline V gene. The CDR3 sequence: CASSFGLGQGFYEQYF. CDR3 nucleotide sequence: TGTGCCAGCAGTTTCGGGTTGGGACAGGGGTTCTACGAGCAGTACTTC.

The chain links TRBV14 to TRBJ2-5; D perhaps matches TRBD1 (6 bases). Trimming took 1 base from V and 1 from J, leaving 19 bases between them. The CDR3 spans 18 residues. Germline V CDR1 and CDR2: SGHDN, FVKESK. CDR3 sequence: CASSQGAKEQGPQETQYF. As DNA, the CDR3 is TGTGCCAGCAGCCAAGGAGCTAAAGAACAGGGACCCCAAGAGACCCAGTACTTC. The whole variable domain, filled in from reference TRBV14 and TRBJ2-5, reads EAGVTQFPSHSVIEKGQTVTLRCDPISGHDNLYWYRRVMGKEIKFLLHFVKESKQDESGMPNNRFLAERTGGTYSTLKVQPAELEDSGVYFCASSQGAKEQGPQETQYFGPGTRLLVL.

J is TRBJ1-5 and V is TRBV7-2, with D tentatively TRBD1 (5 bases). The CDR3 runs to 17 residues. Germline lookup yields CDR1 SGHTA and CDR2 FQGNSA. Trimming took 1 base from V and 5 from J, leaving 18 bases between them. CDR3 coding DNA: TGTGCCAGCAGCTTAGATACTGCGACAGTAGGTGATCAGCCCCAGCATTTT. This sequence encodes CASSLDTATVGDQPQHF.

This rearrangement joins TRBV10-3 to TRBJ1-2; the match to TRBD1 covers 10 bases. CDR1 and CDR2 from the germline V gene are ENHRY and SYGVKD. CDR3 length equals 14 residues. Germline trimming cut 6 bases from V and 3 bases from J; bases unmatched to any gene: 4. DNA of the CDR3: TGTGCCATCAGAGGGACAGGGGACTACTATGGCTACACCTTC. Translation gives CAIRGTGDYYGYTF.

This clone was seen a few times. The chain couples TRBV4-3 to TRBJ1-2; tentative D call: TRBD1 (5 bases). The V gene's germline CDR1 is LGHNA and CDR2 YSLEER. Trimming shortened V by 0 bases and J by 2 bases, and 13 bases separated the two germline ends. The CDR3 sequence is 16 residues long. CDR3 region: CASSQDPQGANYGYTF. CDR3 bases: TGCGCCAGCAGCCAAGATCCCCAGGGCGCAAACTATGGCTACACCTTC.

V and J are TRBV7-8 and TRBJ2-4; tentatively, D is TRBD2 (7 bases). CDR3 size: 18 residues. Germline V gives CDR1 SGHVS, CDR2 FQNEAQ. The V gene lost 1 base and the J gene lost 3 bases, with 19 bases spanning the gap. The CDR3 region has the DNA TGTGCCAGCAGCTTAGTCGGGGGGCCGGGGACACTCAAAAACATTCAGTACTTC. This codes for CASSLVGGPGTLKNIQYF.

V gene TRBV27 combines with J gene TRBJ2-7; 11 nucleotides align to TRBD1. The CDR3 extends over 15 amino acids. In germline, CDR1 is MNHEY, CDR2 SMNVEV (reference sequence). Trimming took 4 bases from V and 1 from J; bases not matched to a gene: 3. CDR3 nucleotides: TGTGCCAGCAGTTGGGGGACAGGGGGTTCCTACGAGCAGTACTTC. Translation: CASSWGTGGSYEQYF.

The DNA of the CDR3 is TGTGCCAGCAGCTTGATGGGACAGGGAAATGAAAAACTGTTTTTT. Its protein product is CASSLMGQGNEKLFF. The chain is built from TRBV5-6 and TRBJ1-4, with 9 nucleotides matching TRBD1. V shed 1 base, J shed 5 bases, and the junction held 3 bases outside the gene matches. CDR1 SGHDT and CDR2 YYEEEE come from the germline V gene. The CDR3 is made up of 15 amino acids.

This clone was detected a few times. This rearrangement joins TRBV4-1 to TRBJ2-7, with 12 bases matching TRBD2. This CDR3 comprises 19 residues. The ends lost 2 bases at V and 0 bases at J; junction bases unmatched: 11. Germline CDR1 reads MGHRA; CDR2 reads YSYEKL. This chain's CDR3 is CASSQSSASGGAFSYEQYF. For the CDR3, the DNA is TGCGCCAGCAGCCAAAGTTCTGCTAGCGGGGGGGCCTTCTCCTACGAGCAGTACTTC.

This chain connects TRBV7-2 to TRBJ2-1; 7 nucleotides line up with TRBD2. Per germline, CDR1 SGHTA and CDR2 FQGNSA. J lost 6 bases, V lost 1 base, and 9 bases had no gene match. The CDR3 consists of 16 residues. The CDR3 bases are TGTGCCAGCAGCTTAGTATCGAGCGGGGCCCTCAATGAGCAGTTCTTC. Its protein product is CASSLVSSGALNEQFF.

The V and J genes are TRBV5-5 and TRBJ2-1, with D maybe TRBD1 (6 bases). This CDR3 contains 14 residues. V dropped 0 bases and J dropped 3 bases, with 7 bases sitting between them. Germline assignment: CDR1 SGHKS and CDR2 YYEKEE (reference sequence). CDR3 bases: TGTGCCAGCAGCTTGGGAGGGGGCTACAATGAGCAGTTCTTC. Translating it yields CASSLGGGYNEQFF.

The genes are TRBV5-6 and TRBJ1-5; TRBD1 is a possible D gene (5 bases). Trimming left V 4 bases short and J 6 bases short, with 8 bases between. The CDR3 extends over 12 amino acids. The germline V gene encodes CDR1 SGHDT and CDR2 YYEEEE. This CDR3 is CASSQQGQPQHF. CDR3 DNA sequence: TGTGCCAGCAGCCAGCAGGGTCAGCCCCAGCATTTT.

This clone was counted between two and nine times. The J gene is TRBJ2-4, the V gene TRBV7-9, with 9 bases that match TRBD2. CDR3 size: 13 residues. V lost 2 bases, J lost 15 bases, and 8 bases stayed unmatched. The germline V gene encodes CDR1 SEHNR and CDR2 FQNEAQ (reference sequence). Here the CDR3 DNA reads TGTGCCAGCAGCTTAACGGGGACTAGCCGGGCGTACTTC. Translation gives CASSLTGTSRAYF.

The V call is TRBV5-1, the J call TRBJ2-3; 10 bases are shared with TRBD1. In germline, CDR1 is SGHRS, CDR2 YFSETQ. The CDR3 runs to 13 residues. The J segment lost 7 bases and the V segment lost 8 bases, leaving 7 bases of the junction unmatched. CDR3: CASGTGDGNTQYF. The CDR3 bases are TGCGCCAGTGGGACAGGGGATGGAAATACGCAGTATTTT. Full variable domain (missing parts from reference TRBV5-1 and TRBJ2-3): KAGVTQTPRYLIKTRGQQVTLSCSPISGHRSVSWYQQTPGQGLQFLFEYFSETQRNKGNFPGRFSGRQFSNSRSEMNVSTLELGDSALYLCASGTGDGNTQYFGPGTRLTVL.

Only a few counts were recorded for this clone. The V and J genes are TRBV7-9 and TRBJ2-2, with 9 bases that match TRBD2. Germline CDR1 is SEHNR and CDR2 is FQNEAQ (reference sequence). This CDR3 has 15 residues. V lost 5 bases to trimming and J lost 2 bases; unmatched junction nucleotides: 3. DNA for the CDR3: TGTGCCAGCAGCGCTAGCGGGGCCAACACCGGGGAGCTGTTTTTT. Protein product: CASSASGANTGELFF.

J is TRBJ1-2 and V is TRBV6-1; D is undetermined. Between the trimmed V and J ends, which lost 1 base and 5 bases, there was a span of 11 bases. CDR3 length: 14 amino acids. Germline assignment: CDR1 MNHNS and CDR2 SASEGT. The CDR3 loop reads CASSEVYDEYGYTF. CDR3 DNA sequence: TGTGCCAGCAGTGAAGTTTACGATGAGTATGGCTACACCTTC.

This chain links TRBV5-1 with TRBJ2-5; 10 nucleotides line up with TRBD1. In germline, CDR1 is SGHRS, CDR2 YFSETQ. Trimming cost V 4 bases and J 5 bases; bases outside gene matches: 11. The length of the CDR3 is 16 residues. The CDR3 coding sequence is TGCGCCAGCAGCCAAGCTGACAGGGGGCGAGGGGAGACCCAGTACTTC. Amino acid sequence: CASSQADRGRGETQYF.

This chain connects TRBV7-2 to TRBJ2-7; weak D call: TRBD1 (6 bases). Germline assignment: CDR1 SGHTA and CDR2 FQGNSA. V was cut by 2 bases and J by 4 bases, with 9 bases left in between. This CDR3 comprises 13 residues. The CDR3 coding sequence is TGTGCCAGCAGCTTATACAGGGCGTACGAGCAGTACTTC. This codes for CASSLYRAYEQYF.

This rearrangement joins TRBV4-1 to TRBJ1-4, with 12 bases that match TRBD1. The CDR3 sequence is 17 residues long. J lost 8 bases, V lost 0 bases, and 7 bases had no gene match. Per germline, CDR1 MGHRA and CDR2 YSYEKL. CDR3 loop: CASSQDLGQGAREKLFF. The CDR3 bases are TGCGCCAGCAGCCAAGATTTGGGACAGGGGGCAAGGGAAAAACTGTTTTTT.

Comment on this clone: Different DNA sequences within this sample yield the same CDR3. The chain joins TRBV27 to TRBJ2-1, with TRBD2 matching 8 bases. V gave up 2 bases and J gave up 4 bases; unmatched junction bases: 4. CDR1 MNHEY and CDR2 SMNVEV come from the germline V gene (reference sequence). This CDR3 comprises 15 residues. CDR3 nucleotides: TGTGCCAGCAGTTTACTGCGGGGGGATTACAATGAGCAGTTCTTC. Translation: CASSLLRGDYNEQFF.

V is TRBV9 and J is TRBJ2-5, with 10 bases identical to TRBD2. The CDR3 loop spans 16 amino acids. Germline V gene sequence: CDR1 SGDLS, CDR2 YYNGEE. V dropped 3 bases and J dropped 5; count of bases not matched to a gene: 10. DNA for the CDR3: TGTGCCAGCAGCGATTCCAGCGGGGGGGCTGGGGAGACCCAGTACTTC. Protein: CASSDSSGGAGETQYF.

This chain's CDR3 is CASSVGPGFTDTQYF. DNA of the CDR3: TGTGCCAGCAGCGTAGGTCCGGGATTCACAGATACGCAGTATTTT. The chain uses TRBV9 and TRBJ2-3, with a weak D call TRBD2 (5 bases). V was clipped by 0 bases and J by 2 bases, with 10 bases between them. The V gene's germline CDR1 is SGDLS and CDR2 YYNGEE. This CDR3 spans 15 amino acids.

The chain carries TRBV7-8 and TRBJ1-3; possibly TRBD1 for D (5 bases). Trimming cost V 5 bases and J 4 bases, with 15 bases left between them. Germline loops: CDR1 SGHVS, CDR2 FQNEAQ. This CDR3 contains 15 residues. This CDR3 reads CASSPLTAEGNTIYF. The CDR3 region has the DNA TGTGCCAGCAGCCCATTGACAGCAGAAGGAAACACCATATATTTT.

V gene TRBV7-2 combines with J gene TRBJ2-1; perhaps TRBD1 as D (5 bases). The CDR3 contains 16 residues. V dropped 0 bases and J dropped 7 bases, with 16 bases sitting between them. Germline-derived CDR1 and CDR2 are SGHTA and FQGNSA. CDR3 amino acids: CASSLAVAGSGNEQFF. The CDR3 DNA reads as TGTGCCAGCAGCTTAGCGGTAGCAGGGTCAGGGAATGAGCAGTTCTTC.

The chain combines TRBV29-1 with TRBJ1-2, with TRBD1 matching over 7 bases. The CDR3 runs to 16 residues. Trimming cost V 3 bases and J 4 bases; bases outside gene matches: 14. Germline V CDR1 and CDR2: SQVTM, ANQGSEA. In nucleotides, the CDR3 is TGCAGCGTTGAGGACCCACAGGGGCCCCTCTTCTATGGCTACACCTTC. It is translated as CSVEDPQGPLFYGYTF.